Below, 31 T cell receptor beta chains from the same sample are listed, as sequenced in a study of CD8 T cells in Susac syndrome. Random hexamers primed reverse transcription of about 0.5 to 1 ug RNA. TCRdb ran MiXCR on the immunoSEQ multiplex PCR reads and lists one entry per CDR3 protein. The sample lists some 200,000 distinct CDR3 sequences; about 94% were seen once. Sample: CD4+ T cells from PBMCs. The receptors derive from a human donor with Susac syndrome.

This chain uses TRBV5-1 with TRBJ2-2, with TRBD1 matching over 7 bases. J was trimmed by 0 bases and V by 2 bases; bases with no gene match: 4. CDR3 size: 16 residues. CDR1 is SGHRS, CDR2 YFSETQ, per germline. The CDR3 DNA follows: TGCGCCAGCAGCTTAGACAGGGTAGCGAACACCGGGGAGCTGTTTTTT. The encoded protein is CASSLDRVANTGELFF.

V is TRBV12-3 or TRBV12-4 and J is TRBJ1-5, with 7 nucleotides matching TRBD1. Trimming took 5 bases from V and 0 from J; bases not matched to a gene: 4. This CDR3 is 15 amino acids long. CDR3 DNA sequence: TGTGCCAGCAGTCCGACAGGGATTAGCAATCAGCCCCAGCATTTT. Its translation is CASSPTGISNQPQHF.

This chain links TRBV12-3 or TRBV12-4 with TRBJ2-2, with a tentative D call TRBD1 (5 bases). V lost 2 bases and J lost 4, with 14 bases in between. The CDR3 consists of 16 residues. CDR3 DNA sequence: TGTGCCAGCAGTTTACGGTCAGGGTCGGTCACCGGGGAGCTGTTTTTT. Translated: CASSLRSGSVTGELFF.

The gene calls are TRBV20-1 and TRBJ1-6; possible D gene TRBD1, 5 bases. Trimming stripped 1 base from V and 6 bases from J, with 7 bases between. Germline CDR1 reads DFQATT; CDR2 reads SNEGSKA (reference sequence). The CDR3 extends over 13 amino acids. CDR3 sequence: CSARGQGNSPLHF. DNA for the CDR3: TGCAGTGCTAGAGGGCAGGGTAATTCACCCCTCCACTTT.

V usage is TRBV29-1 and J usage is TRBJ2-1; TRBD2 matches at 8 bases. The CDR3 runs 14 residues. V trimming: 5 bases; J trimming: 5 bases; junction bases outside the gene matches: 8. Germline-derived CDR1 and CDR2 are SQVTM and ANQGSEA. The CDR3 region has the DNA TGCAGCGTTTGGAGCGGGGGCAAAAACAATGAGCAGTTCTTC. It translates to CSVWSGGKNNEQFF.

The gene calls are TRBV18 and TRBJ2-7, with TRBD1 matching 9 bases. Germline V CDR1 and CDR2: KGHSH, LQKENI. V trimming: 3 bases; J trimming: 4 bases; junction bases outside the gene matches: 16. The CDR3 sequence is 18 residues long. The CDR3 here is CASSPYPSTGGASYEQYF. Here the CDR3 DNA reads TGTGCCAGCTCACCCTACCCGTCTACAGGGGGCGCTTCGTACGAGCAGTACTTC.

V usage is TRBV5-1 and J usage is TRBJ2-1; possibly TRBD1 or TRBD2 for D (5 bases each). Trimming took 3 bases from V and 5 from J, leaving 9 bases between them. The length of the CDR3 is 13 residues. Germline CDR1 reads SGHRS; CDR2 reads YFSETQ. The CDR3 DNA follows: TGCGCCAGCAGCTGGGACCCTGACAATGAGCAGTTCTTC. It specifies CASSWDPDNEQFF.

The rearrangement joins TRBV28 to TRBJ1-4; unclear D gene. In germline, CDR1 is MDHEN, CDR2 SYDVKM. The CDR3 runs 12 residues. V lost 6 bases, J lost 8 bases, and 10 bases lay in between. Here the CDR3 DNA reads TGTGCCAGCAGAGCCCGTTGGGAAAAACTGTTTTTT. Protein sequence: CASRARWEKLFF.

The rearrangement joins TRBV5-4 to TRBJ2-1, with 9 bases identical to TRBD2. From germline, CDR1 is SGHNT and CDR2 YYREEE (reference sequence). CDR3 size: 16 residues. V shed 5 bases, J shed 3 bases, and the junction held 9 bases outside the gene matches. CDR3 sequence (DNA): TGTGCCAGCAGAGGAGCGGGGGGTATTATCTACAATGAGCAGTTCTTC. This codes for CASRGAGGIIYNEQFF.

This rearrangement joins TRBV2 to TRBJ2-7; TRBD1 matches at 8 bases. The CDR3 loop spans 14 amino acids. V shed 5 bases, J shed 2 bases, and the junction held 5 bases outside the gene matches. Germline assignment: CDR1 SNHLY and CDR2 FYNNEI. The CDR3: CASSIRDRTYEQYF. The CDR3 bases are TGTGCCAGCAGTATCCGGGACAGGACCTACGAGCAGTACTTC.

The chain combines TRBV7-3 with TRBJ2-1; D may be TRBD2 (5 bases). The germline V and J ends were trimmed by 0 bases and 6 bases, with 15 bases remaining between them. This CDR3 contains 16 residues. Germline V gene data show CDR1 as SGHTA and CDR2 as FQGTGA. DNA of the CDR3: TGTGCCAGCAGCTTAACAGCGCTAGCCCGAGGCAATGAGCAGTTCTTC. It encodes CASSLTALARGNEQFF.

This chain connects TRBV12-5 to TRBJ2-1, with TRBD2 identical over 11 bases. The CDR3 covers 17 residues. The germline CDR1 and CDR2 sequences are LGHNT and FRNRAP. V was pared by 5 bases and J by 0 bases, with 6 bases of the junction left unmatched. This CDR3 reads CASGTRLAGTSYNEQFF. CDR3 coding DNA: TGTGCTAGTGGTACCCGACTAGCGGGGACCTCCTACAATGAGCAGTTCTTC.

This chain joins TRBV20-1 and TRBJ1-1; D is unresolved. Trimming left V 3 bases short and J 6 bases short, with 14 bases between. The CDR3 totals 13 residues. Germline V CDR1 and CDR2: DFQATT, SNEGSKA (reference sequence). The CDR3 DNA reads TGCAGTGCTAGCGCGACGGAGCGGGCTGAAGCTTTCTTT. Its protein product is CSASATERAEAFF.

The rearrangement joins TRBV28 to TRBJ2-3; 8 positions agree with TRBD2. Germline V gives CDR1 MDHEN, CDR2 SYDVKM. After removal of 6 bases from V and 1 base from J, the junction contained 12 bases not matched to a gene. The CDR3 is 17 amino acids. CDR3 loop: CASSKTGQRGRTDTQYF. The CDR3 DNA sequence: TGTGCCAGCAGCAAGACAGGTCAGCGGGGGCGCACAGATACGCAGTATTTT.

The chain links TRBV19 to TRBJ1-1, with D possibly being TRBD1 (5 bases). V gave up 2 bases and J gave up 5 bases, with 12 bases separating them. CDR1 LNHDA and CDR2 SQIVND come from the germline V gene (reference sequence). The CDR3 consists of 14 residues. The CDR3 nucleotides read TGTGCCAGTAGTATAACCGGGAGGGGAACTGAAGCTTTCTTT. It codes for CASSITGRGTEAFF.

The CDR3, as DNA: TGTGCCAGCAGTTACCGCCAAGGGTGGAGCGATGAGCAGTTCTTC. This codes for CASSYRQGWSDEQFF. J is TRBJ2-1 and V is TRBV6-5; no firm D call. CDR3 length equals 15 residues. V lost 2 bases, J lost 8 bases, and 16 bases lay in between. CDR1 is MNHEY, CDR2 SVGAGI, per germline.

V usage is TRBV3-1 and J usage is TRBJ2-3, with TRBD2 identical over 10 bases. The CDR3 has 15 residues. Germline V gene sequence: CDR1 LGHDT, CDR2 YNNKEL (reference sequence). V trimming: 6 bases; J trimming: 5 bases; junction bases outside the gene matches: 8. The CDR3 coding sequence is TGTGCCAGCAGTCCCAATAGCGGGGGGCAAGATACGCAGTATTTT. It encodes CASSPNSGGQDTQYF.

The chain is built from TRBV18 and TRBJ2-7, with unresolved D. The CDR3 is 14 amino acids. The germline V gene encodes CDR1 KGHSH and CDR2 LQKENI. Between the trimmed V and J ends, which lost 3 bases and 0 bases, there was a span of 9 bases. CDR3 nucleotides: TGTGCCAGCTCACCGGGATTCAGCTCCTACGAGCAGTACTTC. Amino acid sequence: CASSPGFSSYEQYF.

The V and J genes are TRBV13 and TRBJ2-6; TRBD1 matches at 8 bases. The ends lost 5 bases at V and 4 bases at J; junction bases unmatched: 10. Germline lookup yields CDR1 PRHDT and CDR2 FYEKMQ (reference sequence). CDR3 size: 17 residues. The CDR3 here is CASSPRQGLAGANVLTF. The CDR3 DNA follows: TGTGCCAGCAGCCCCCGACAGGGGCTGGCCGGGGCCAACGTCCTGACTTTC.

The rearrangement uses TRBV12-3 or TRBV12-4 and TRBJ2-7, with TRBD2 as a possible D gene (5 bases). V was pared by 1 base and J by 3 bases, with 13 bases between. The CDR3 is 15 residues long. This CDR3 is CASSLVSSAGYEQYF. In DNA, the CDR3 is TGTGCCAGCAGTTTAGTATCCAGTGCGGGCTACGAGCAGTACTTC.

The V gene is TRBV30, the J gene TRBJ2-5; a possible D gene is TRBD2 (6 bases). CDR1 is GTSNPN and CDR2 is SVGIG in the germline V gene (reference sequence). Trimming took off 4 bases at V and 3 bases at J, with 15 bases between the two ends. This CDR3 has 14 amino acids. The CDR3 region is CAWNRDSQEETQYF. In nucleotides, the CDR3 is TGTGCCTGGAACCGGGACTCACAAGAAGAGACCCAGTACTTC.

The chain has TRBV6-5 and TRBJ2-7; D is ambiguous. Germline-derived CDR1 and CDR2 are MNHEY and SVGAGI. This CDR3 has 14 amino acids. V was pared by 6 bases and J by 1 base, with 13 bases between. CDR3 protein: CASSLTFRSYEQYF. CDR3 sequence (DNA): TGTGCCAGCAGCCTTACCTTCAGATCCTACGAGCAGTACTTC.

In this sample, this clonotype turned up once. The chain employs TRBV10-3 and TRBJ1-2, with 8 nucleotides matching TRBD1. Losses at the gene ends were 4 bases for V and 3 bases for J; bases not matched to a gene: 4. CDR1 and CDR2 from the germline V gene are ENHRY and SYGVKD. CDR3 size: 14 residues. In DNA form, the CDR3 reads TGTGCCATCAGTGGGGGGACAGGCGACTATGGCTACACCTTC. As protein: CAISGGTGDYGYTF.

The genes are TRBV12-3 or TRBV12-4 and TRBJ1-2, with D uncertain. The CDR3 contains 13 residues. V shed 0 bases and J shed 6 bases, with 8 bases lying between them. The CDR3 sequence: CASSLAGVDGYTF. CDR3 nucleotides: TGTGCCAGCAGTTTAGCCGGGGTCGATGGCTACACCTTC.

The V call is TRBV5-4, the J call TRBJ2-1; D possibly corresponds to TRBD2 (6 bases). The CDR3 is made up of 12 amino acids. Germline V gene lookup returns CDR1 SGHNT and CDR2 YYREEE (reference sequence). The V gene lost 2 bases and the J gene lost 7 bases, with 7 bases spanning the gap. The CDR3 sequence is CASSLLANEQFF. The CDR3 nucleotides read TGTGCCAGCAGCTTACTAGCAAATGAGCAGTTCTTC.

The chain recombines TRBV28 with TRBJ2-5; the D gene is possibly TRBD1 (6 bases). Germline V gives CDR1 MDHEN, CDR2 SYDVKM. Between the trimmed V and J ends, which lost 4 bases and 1 base, there was a span of 13 bases. The CDR3 is 15 amino acids. The CDR3 region is CASSSTDRFQETQYF. DNA of the CDR3: TGTGCCAGCAGTTCTACGGACAGATTCCAAGAGACCCAGTACTTC.

CDR3 coding DNA: TGTGCCAGCTCTCTTTCTTCCGGACAGGGAGGCAATCAGCCCCAGCATTTT. It translates to CASSLSSGQGGNQPQHF. V gene TRBV18 combines with J gene TRBJ1-5; 8 bases fit TRBD1. Trimming cost V 6 bases and J 2 bases; bases outside gene matches: 12. Germline V gives CDR1 KGHSH, CDR2 LQKENI. The CDR3 covers 17 residues.

V is TRBV12-3 or TRBV12-4 and J is TRBJ2-4; D may match TRBD1 or TRBD2 (5 bases each). V shed 4 bases and J shed 8 bases, with 15 bases lying between them. The CDR3 consists of 14 residues. CDR3 DNA: TGTGCCAGCAGTTCCACGAGGATGGGGGACATTCAGTACTTC. The encoded protein is CASSSTRMGDIQYF.

This sequence joins TRBV7-6 and TRBJ2-7; the D call may be TRBD1 or TRBD2 (5 bases each). V lost 1 base to trimming and J lost 6 bases, with 16 bases between them. The CDR3 spans 15 residues. Looked up from germline, CDR1 is SGHVS and CDR2 is FNYEAQ. Written as DNA, the CDR3 is TGTGCCAGCAGCTTAGGGTGGGACCTTAGGGGCGAGCAGTACTTC. Its protein is CASSLGWDLRGEQYF.

The chain carries TRBV13 and TRBJ2-3; D gene ambiguous. V gave up 3 bases and J gave up 4 bases, with 8 bases separating them. CDR3 size: 13 residues. Germline values: CDR1 PRHDT, CDR2 FYEKMQ (reference sequence). In nucleotides, the CDR3 is TGTGCCAGCAGCTTCCGACGGGCAGATACGCAGTATTTT. Translation: CASSFRRADTQYF.

This clonotype has a single count. This sequence joins TRBV20-1 and TRBJ1-3; D is possibly TRBD1 (5 bases). The CDR3 is 15 residues long. Trimming shortened V by 0 bases and J by 4 bases, and 13 bases separated the two germline ends. CDR1 and CDR2 (germline): DFQATT, SNEGSKA (reference sequence). The CDR3 nucleotides read TGCAGTGCTAGAGATCCTACGGGGCCCGGAAACACCATATATTTT. Encoded protein: CSARDPTGPGNTIYF.